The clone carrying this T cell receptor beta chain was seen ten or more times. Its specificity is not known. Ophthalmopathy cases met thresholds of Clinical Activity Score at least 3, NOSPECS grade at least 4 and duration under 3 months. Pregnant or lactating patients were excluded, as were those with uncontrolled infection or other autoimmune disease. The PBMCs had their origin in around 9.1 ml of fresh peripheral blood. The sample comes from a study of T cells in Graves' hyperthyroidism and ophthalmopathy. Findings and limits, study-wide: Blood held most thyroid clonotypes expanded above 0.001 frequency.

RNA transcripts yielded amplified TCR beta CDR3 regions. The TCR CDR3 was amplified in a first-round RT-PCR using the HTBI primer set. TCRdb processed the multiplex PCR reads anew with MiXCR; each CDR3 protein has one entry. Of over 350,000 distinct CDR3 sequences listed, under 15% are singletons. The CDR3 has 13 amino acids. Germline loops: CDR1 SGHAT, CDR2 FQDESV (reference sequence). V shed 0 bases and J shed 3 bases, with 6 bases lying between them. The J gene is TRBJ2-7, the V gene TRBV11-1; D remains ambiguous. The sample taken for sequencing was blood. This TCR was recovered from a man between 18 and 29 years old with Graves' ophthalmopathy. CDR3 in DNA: TGTGCCAGCAGCTTAGCACACCTCTACGAGCAGTACTTC. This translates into CASSLAHLYEQYF.